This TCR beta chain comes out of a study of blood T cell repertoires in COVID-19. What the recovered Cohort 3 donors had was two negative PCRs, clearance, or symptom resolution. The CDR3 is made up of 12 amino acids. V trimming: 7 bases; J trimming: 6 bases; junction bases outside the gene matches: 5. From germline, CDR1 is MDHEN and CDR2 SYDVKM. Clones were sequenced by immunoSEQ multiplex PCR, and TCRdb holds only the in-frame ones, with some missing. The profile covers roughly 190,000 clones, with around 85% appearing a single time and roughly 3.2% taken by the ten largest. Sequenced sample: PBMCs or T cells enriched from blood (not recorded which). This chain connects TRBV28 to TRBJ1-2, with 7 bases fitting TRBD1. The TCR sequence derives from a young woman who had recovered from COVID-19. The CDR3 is CASTRDRHGYTF. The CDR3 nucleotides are TGTGCCAGCACCCGGGACAGACATGGCTACACCTTC.